Below are 29 T cell receptor beta chains sequenced from a single sample in a study of blood T cell repertoires in COVID-19. Profiled with immunoSEQ multiplex PCR; TCRdb holds only in-frame clones, not every one. This sample has around 290,000 clones, with 70% to 90% found just once. Sequenced material: peripheral blood. The receptor set was obtained from a woman aged 50 to 60 who had recovered from COVID-19.

The chain links TRBV6-5 to TRBJ1-2; TRBD1 agrees at 10 bases. J was trimmed by 4 bases and V by 6 bases; bases with no gene match: 5. Germline V gene lookup returns CDR1 MNHEY and CDR2 SVGAGI. The CDR3 length is 14 residues. CDR3 residues: CASSRDRGIYGYTF. The CDR3 DNA follows: TGTGCCAGCAGCCGGGACAGGGGTATCTATGGCTACACCTTC.

The rearrangement joins TRBV5-8 to TRBJ2-2; no clear D gene. The CDR3 contains 14 residues. The V end was cut by 3 bases, the J end by 5 bases, with 11 bases between. In germline, CDR1 is SGHTS, CDR2 YDEGEE. The CDR3 coding sequence is TGTGCCAGCAGCTCAGTGTTCGGGACCGGGGAGCTGTTTTTT. This sequence encodes CASSSVFGTGELFF.

The V call is TRBV5-1, the J call TRBJ2-2, with 9 bases lining up with TRBD1. This CDR3 has 15 residues. Per the germline V gene, CDR1 is SGHRS and CDR2 is YFSETQ. The V segment lost 4 bases and the J segment 3 bases; nucleotides outside the gene matches: 4. In DNA, the CDR3 is TGCGCCAGCAGCCTTGGACAGGGGTACACCGGGGAGCTGTTTTTT. Translated, it gives CASSLGQGYTGELFF. The whole variable domain, filled in from reference TRBV5-1 and TRBJ2-2, reads KAGVTQTPRYLIKTRGQQVTLSCSPISGHRSVSWYQQTPGQGLQFLFEYFSETQRNKGNFPGRFSGRQFSNSRSEMNVSTLELGDSALYLCASSLGQGYTGELFFGEGSRLTVL.

In its sample, this clone was seen a few times. The chain combines TRBV4-3 with TRBJ2-5, with 10 bases lining up with TRBD2. The CDR3 is 16 amino acids. J was trimmed by 5 bases and V by 3 bases; bases with no gene match: 9. From germline, CDR1 is LGHNA and CDR2 YSLEER. Here the CDR3 reads CASSQGSGGAVETQYF. The CDR3 nucleotides read TGCGCCAGCAGCCAGGGGAGCGGGGGGGCAGTCGAGACCCAGTACTTC.

V gene TRBV9 combines with J gene TRBJ2-1; 7 bases align to TRBD2. The CDR3 has 13 residues. The junction had 5 bases not matched to a gene; V was cut back by 4 bases and J by 7 bases. The V gene's germline CDR1 is SGDLS and CDR2 YYNGEE. The CDR3 spells CASSSGILNEQFF. The CDR3 DNA follows: TGTGCCAGCAGCAGCGGGATATTGAATGAGCAGTTCTTC.

This chain uses TRBV16 with TRBJ2-1; 9 bases are shared with TRBD1. CDR3 length: 15 amino acids. V dropped 6 bases and J dropped 2; count of bases not matched to a gene: 5. CDR1 is KGHSY and CDR2 is FQNENV in the germline V gene. Here the CDR3 reads CASRPDRGTYNEQFF. CDR3 in DNA: TGTGCCAGCAGACCGGACAGGGGCACCTACAATGAGCAGTTCTTC.

This chain links TRBV30 with TRBJ2-2; 8 nucleotides align to TRBD2. This CDR3 has 15 amino acids. Germline-derived CDR1 and CDR2 are GTSNPN and SVGIG (reference sequence). Losses at the gene ends were 0 bases for V and 6 bases for J; bases not matched to a gene: 6. CDR3 amino acids: CAWSVFGRVPGELFF. CDR3 coding DNA: TGTGCCTGGAGTGTATTCGGGAGGGTCCCCGGGGAGCTGTTTTTT.

The V gene is TRBV6-1, the J gene TRBJ1-4; unclear D gene. CDR3 length equals 14 residues. Trimming cost V 1 base and J 2 bases, with 5 bases left between them. Germline V lookup: CDR1 MNHNS, CDR2 SASEGT. The CDR3, as DNA: TGTGCCAGCAGTGAAGGGCCGACTAATGAAAAACTGTTTTTT. It is translated as CASSEGPTNEKLFF.

The chain recombines TRBV19 with TRBJ1-5, with TRBD1 as a possible D gene (5 bases). The CDR3 is made up of 14 amino acids. Germline CDR1 LNHDA, CDR2 SQIVND (reference sequence). Trimming took 6 bases from V and 4 from J, leaving 13 bases between them. CDR3 sequence: CASRAAGLNQPQHF. CDR3 in DNA: TGTGCCAGTAGGGCAGCGGGGCTAAATCAGCCCCAGCATTTT.

The rearrangement joins TRBV20-1 to TRBJ1-1; no reliable D call. The CDR3 spans 11 residues. Germline CDR1 and CDR2: DFQATT and SNEGSKA (reference sequence). Between the trimmed V and J ends, which lost 6 bases and 3 bases, there was a span of 8 bases. The CDR3 sequence: CSARPYTEAFF. The CDR3 nucleotides are TGCAGTGCCAGGCCTTACACTGAAGCTTTCTTT.

This chain connects TRBV24-1 to TRBJ2-7, with D perhaps matching TRBD1 (5 bases). Germline-derived CDR1 and CDR2 are KGHDR and SFDVKD. The V end was cut by 6 bases, the J end by 0 bases, with 8 bases between. The CDR3 is 13 amino acids. The CDR3 loop is CATSSGLSYEQYF. Written as DNA, the CDR3 is TGTGCCACCAGTTCAGGGCTCTCCTACGAGCAGTACTTC.

The V call is TRBV9, the J call TRBJ2-3, with D hard to call. Germline V gives CDR1 SGDLS, CDR2 YYNGEE. The CDR3 consists of 15 residues. Trimming stripped 4 bases from V and 4 bases from J, with 16 bases between. CDR3 in amino acids: CASSNSIRGADTQYF. Here the CDR3 DNA reads TGTGCCAGCAGCAATAGCATACGTGGCGCAGATACGCAGTATTTT. The full variable domain, in which reference TRBV9 and TRBJ2-3 provide the parts outside the CDR3, is DSGVTQTPKHLITATGQRVTLRCSPRSGDLSVYWYQQSLDQGLQFLIQYYNGEERAKGNILERFSAQQFPDLHSELNLSSLELGDSALYFCASSNSIRGADTQYFGPGTRLTVL.

The chain links TRBV7-2 to TRBJ2-1, with 11 bases aligning to TRBD1. The CDR3 loop spans 15 amino acids. The V gene's germline CDR1 is SGHTA and CDR2 FQGNSA. The V gene end was trimmed by 5 bases and the J gene end by 6 bases; junction bases not matched to a gene: 6. CDR3 loop: CASSRPGQGVNEQFF. The CDR3 nucleotides are TGTGCCAGCAGCCGCCCGGGACAGGGGGTCAATGAGCAGTTCTTC.

A single count supports this clone. The J gene is TRBJ2-5, the V gene TRBV7-2, with D possibly TRBD2 on 6 matching bases. V was shortened by 5 bases and J by 5 bases, with 12 bases between the two germline ends. From germline, CDR1 is SGHTA and CDR2 FQGNSA. This CDR3 region has 13 residues. The CDR3 protein is CASSGRTIETQYF. The CDR3 DNA reads TGTGCCAGCAGCGGACGGACTATTGAGACCCAGTACTTC. The full variable domain, with the rest looked up from reference TRBV7-2 and TRBJ2-5, is GAGVSQSPSNKVTEKGKDVELRCDPISGHTALYWYRQSLGQGLEFLIYFQGNSAPDKSGLPSDRFSAERTGGSVSTLTIQRTQQEDSAVYLCASSGRTIETQYFGPGTRLLVL.

The V gene is TRBV2, the J gene TRBJ2-5, with 10 bases aligning to TRBD2. V was pared by 4 bases and J by 4 bases, with 6 bases of the junction left unmatched. CDR3 size: 15 residues. Germline V gene lookup returns CDR1 SNHLY and CDR2 FYNNEI. This CDR3 reads CASSAASGSAETQYF. The CDR3 DNA reads as TGTGCCAGCAGTGCGGCTAGCGGGAGTGCAGAGACCCAGTACTTC.

This sequence joins TRBV28 and TRBJ1-1; TRBD1 might be the D (6 bases). Trimming stripped 7 bases from V and 1 base from J, with 13 bases between. The CDR3 loop spans 14 amino acids. Germline lookup yields CDR1 MDHEN and CDR2 SYDVKM. DNA of the CDR3: TGTGCCAGCAAGACGGACAGTAAGAACACTGAAGCTTTCTTT. Amino acid sequence: CASKTDSKNTEAFF.

The chain couples TRBV28 to TRBJ2-2, with 9 bases that match TRBD1. Germline CDR1 and CDR2: MDHEN and SYDVKM. CDR3 size: 15 residues. V was clipped by 3 bases and J by 5 bases; unmatched bases: 4. In DNA form, the CDR3 reads TGTGCCAGCAGTTTTCTGACAGGGGGAACCGGGGAGCTGTTTTTT. Protein product: CASSFLTGGTGELFF.

A remark on this clone: Other DNA sequences in the sample encode the same CDR3. CDR3 sequence: CASSPTGNYGYTF. The CDR3 bases are TGTGCCAGCAGTCCGACAGGGAACTATGGCTACACCTTC. V usage is TRBV28 and J usage is TRBJ1-2; 7 nucleotides line up with TRBD1. The ends lost 5 bases at V and 2 bases at J; junction bases unmatched: 2. Germline V gene lookup returns CDR1 MDHEN and CDR2 SYDVKM. The CDR3 sequence is 13 residues long.

This clone was seen once. The V gene is TRBV10-2, the J gene TRBJ2-4; 7 bases match TRBD1. With V trimmed by 0 bases and J by 5 bases, 1 base remained unmatched. Germline V gives CDR1 WSHSY, CDR2 SAAADI. The CDR3 consists of 14 residues. The CDR3 reads CASSESTGENIQYF. CDR3 nucleotide sequence: TGCGCCAGCAGTGAGTCTACAGGGGAAAACATTCAGTACTTC.

Regarding this clone: A read error may produce the germline difference seen at one junction end. Here the CDR3 reads CSASPTENVAF. The CDR3 DNA follows: TGCAGTGCTAGCCCCACGGAGAACGTGGCCTTC. This chain links TRBV20-1 with TRBJ1-2; D not certain. Germline V gene sequence: CDR1 DFQATT, CDR2 SNEGSKA (reference sequence). The CDR3 length is 11 residues.

The rearrangement links TRBV28 to TRBJ2-1, with 7 nucleotides matching TRBD1. The CDR3 is made up of 11 amino acids. The trim removed 11 bases at V and 10 bases at J, leaving 8 bases unmatched. Germline loops: CDR1 MDHEN, CDR2 SYDVKM. The CDR3 bases are TGTGCCCGCAAGGGGGCCCGGGAGCAGTTCTTC. Protein product: CARKGAREQFF.

This chain links TRBV5-6 with TRBJ2-1; 7 nucleotides match TRBD2. Germline CDR1 and CDR2: SGHDT and YYEEEE. This CDR3 is 14 amino acids long. V lost 2 bases, J lost 7 bases, and 6 bases stayed unmatched. This chain's CDR3 is CASSLAGIGNEQFF. The CDR3 DNA is TGTGCCAGCAGCTTAGCGGGAATAGGAAATGAGCAGTTCTTC.

The chain recombines TRBV7-2 with TRBJ2-5; 8 nucleotides match TRBD2. Germline trimming cut 1 base from V and 3 bases from J; bases unmatched to any gene: 4. Per the germline V gene, CDR1 is SGHTA and CDR2 is FQGNSA. The CDR3 loop spans 15 amino acids. CDR3 in amino acids: CASSLVTGREETQYF. The CDR3 DNA is TGTGCCAGCAGCTTAGTTACCGGGAGGGAAGAGACCCAGTACTTC.

The V and J genes are TRBV5-4 and TRBJ2-1, with D perhaps matching TRBD2 (7 bases). V lost 4 bases and J lost 7, with 18 bases in between. CDR1 and CDR2 from the germline V gene are SGHNT and YYREEE (reference sequence). The CDR3 is 15 amino acids. The CDR3: CASSSDSGGWNEQFF. The CDR3 DNA reads as TGTGCCAGCAGCAGCGACTCGGGGGGCTGGAATGAGCAGTTCTTC.

The chain combines TRBV11-1 with TRBJ2-2; D unresolved. Germline CDR1 and CDR2: SGHAT and FQDESV (reference sequence). Trimming shortened V by 0 bases and J by 14 bases, and 16 bases separated the two germline ends. CDR3 length: 14 amino acids. The CDR3 protein is CASSLADGSYYLFF. CDR3 bases: TGTGCCAGCAGCTTAGCAGACGGGTCCTACTATCTGTTTTTT.

Notes on this clone: Other DNA sequences in the sample encode the same CDR3. This chain links TRBV28 with TRBJ1-4; 10 bases agree with TRBD1. CDR1 and CDR2 from the germline V gene are MDHEN and SYDVKM. V lost 5 bases, J lost 2 bases, and 5 bases stayed unmatched. The CDR3 runs 16 residues. CDR3 sequence (DNA): TGTGCCAGCAGTCCCGGGACAGGGGTTACTAATGAAAAACTGTTTTTT. This gives the protein CASSPGTGVTNEKLFF.

This clone came up once. The rearrangement links TRBV5-1 to TRBJ1-6; 7 bases are shared with TRBD1. There are 15 residues in the CDR3. After removal of 0 bases from V and 7 bases from J, the junction contained 4 bases not matched to a gene. Germline CDR1 and CDR2: SGHRS and YFSETQ. In DNA, the CDR3 is TGCGCCAGCAGCTTGGCAACAGGGGACAATTCACCCCTCCACTTT. It translates to CASSLATGDNSPLHF.

The V gene is TRBV12-3 or TRBV12-4, the J gene TRBJ2-5; D not resolved. V shed 3 bases and J shed 5 bases, with 7 bases lying between them. CDR3 size: 12 residues. The CDR3 spells CASSFLGETQYF. In DNA form, the CDR3 reads TGTGCCAGCAGTTTCCTCGGGGAGACCCAGTACTTC.

V gene TRBV6-5 combines with J gene TRBJ1-4; TRBD1 matches 10 bases. CDR3 size: 14 residues. Germline CDR1 MNHEY, CDR2 SVGAGI. V lost 6 bases and J lost 6; bases outside the gene matches: 4. The CDR3 region has the DNA TGTGCCAGCAGCCTCGACAGGGGGCATGAAAAACTGTTTTTT. Translation gives CASSLDRGHEKLFF.